This record concerns one T cell receptor beta chain sequence. Profiling relied on immunoSEQ multiplex PCR, and the TCRdb table lists in-frame clones only, not all of them. The table lists 150,000 to 200,000 clones, approximately 85% of them singletons. This specimen comes from a study of blood T cell repertoires in COVID-19. This sequence originates from a man aged 55 to 69 who had recovered from COVID-19. Material for sequencing was peripheral blood.

CDR3 amino acids: CASSYGGDSGNTIYF. CDR3 DNA sequence: TGTGCCAGCAGTTACGGCGGAGACTCTGGAAACACCATATATTTT. The chain has TRBV6-5 and TRBJ1-3; no clear D. The CDR3 consists of 15 residues. The V and J ends lost 2 bases and 0 bases respectively, with 8 bases between them. Germline CDR1 is MNHEY and CDR2 is SVGAGI.